The sequence of this TCR beta chain was determined in a study of cytomegalovirus exposure and HLA in healthy donors. V gave up 5 bases and J gave up 2 bases; unmatched junction bases: 4. Germline V lookup: CDR1 MDHEN, CDR2 SYDVKM. This CDR3 spans 15 amino acids. The study ran its PCR with 60 Vbeta and 13 Jbeta primers. Sequenced by immunoSEQ multiplex PCR; TCRdb stores in-frame clones only, minus some. Here the sample spans roughly 150,000 clones, around 73% being singletons. This clonotype was sampled from a male donor in good health and CMV-seronegative. V is TRBV28 and J is TRBJ1-3; 9 nucleotides line up with TRBD1. The sequenced material came from PBMCs. CDR3 in DNA: TGTGCCAGCAGTCCGGACAGGGGTACTGGAAACACCATATATTTT. This gives the protein CASSPDRGTGNTIYF.